This TCR beta chain stems from a study of preoperative IRX-2 immunotherapy in early breast cancer (dated by TCRdb to the late 2010s). This sample's treatment or condition label indicates: preoperative locoregional IRX-2 cytokine immunotherapy. The samples were obtained from a phase Ib study that tested preoperative, locoregional IRX-2 cytokine immunotherapy designed to prime immune responses. The donors were early-stage breast cancer patients who were given IRX-2 prior to surgery. Libraries were built with the immunoSEQ multiplex PCR assay. TCRdb limited this immuneACCESS table to in-frame rearrangements with V and J called. A share of clones is missing; checked studies link under half to unresolved V genes, and the rest is unexplained. In all, the sample holds roughly 57,000 clones, and roughly 94% of those were seen once. The ten largest make up under 2% of the sample. On this clone: Its binding antigen is unknown. No much larger clone is present one base from it, and per-base qualities are unavailable.

According to the germline V gene, CDR1 reads MDHEN and CDR2 reads SYDVKM. The CDR3 sequence holds 12 residues, the cysteine and phenylalanine included. Kept here is only the CDR3 DNA, which spans 36 bases and is read in frame from base 1. The junction carries 6 bases between V and J, which are trimmed by 1 base and 7 bases respectively. Collection took place from a patient treated with IRX-2 immunotherapy. The sequence came from a human donor with breast cancer. The V and J genes are TRBV28 and TRBJ2-3, with no reliable assignment of the D segment. The CDR3 reads CASSLSLHTQYF. The nucleotide sequence is given as TGTGCCAGCAGTTTATCCCTTCATACGCAGTATTTT.